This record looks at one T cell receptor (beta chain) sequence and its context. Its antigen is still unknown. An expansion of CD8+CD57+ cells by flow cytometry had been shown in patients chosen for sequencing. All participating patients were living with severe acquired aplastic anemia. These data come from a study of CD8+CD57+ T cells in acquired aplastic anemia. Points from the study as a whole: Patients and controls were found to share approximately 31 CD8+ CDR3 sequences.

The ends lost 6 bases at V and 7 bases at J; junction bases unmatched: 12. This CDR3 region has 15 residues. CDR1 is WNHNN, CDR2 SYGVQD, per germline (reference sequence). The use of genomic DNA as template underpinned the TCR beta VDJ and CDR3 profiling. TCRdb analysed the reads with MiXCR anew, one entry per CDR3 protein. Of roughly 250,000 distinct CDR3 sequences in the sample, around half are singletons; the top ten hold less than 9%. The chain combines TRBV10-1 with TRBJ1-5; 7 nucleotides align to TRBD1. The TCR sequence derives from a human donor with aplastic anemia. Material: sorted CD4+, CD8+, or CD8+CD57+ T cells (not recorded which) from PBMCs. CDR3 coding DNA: TGCGCCAGCAGCTTGGGGGGGACAGCTCAGCAGCCCCAGCATTTT. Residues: CASSLGGTAQQPQHF.